The present entry profiles one TCR beta chain with its context. TCRdb's copy holds only in-frame clones and misses some; the assay was immunoSEQ multiplex PCR. The sample carries roughly 180,000 clones, approximately 84% recorded once. Germline lookup yields CDR1 SGHTS and CDR2 YDEGEE. The length of the CDR3 is 14 residues. V was clipped by 4 bases and J by 5 bases, with 15 bases between them. The source of the sample is a study of blood T cell repertoires in COVID-19. Study context: Some COVID-19 samples were acute and others convalescent; all came from the United States, Italy and Spain.

The source is a man aged 40-49 years who had recovered from COVID-19. Sequencing input: peripheral blood. The gene calls are TRBV5-8 and TRBJ1-1; tentative D call: TRBD1 (6 bases). The CDR3 DNA reads TGTGCCAGCAGCCTCCGTGGGCAGGGGACTGAAGCTTTCTTT. Translated, it gives CASSLRGQGTEAFF.